The TCR beta chain under discussion was sequenced for a study of blood T cell repertoires in COVID-19. This clone was counted between two and nine times. Repertoires were generated with immunoSEQ multiplex PCR, while TCRdb's copy carries only in-frame clones and drops some. The sample holds around 160,000 clones, 86% seen once. The V end lost 5 bases, the J end lost 6 bases, and 11 bases lay between the germline ends. CDR1 is GTSNPN, CDR2 SVGIG, per germline (reference sequence). The CDR3 spans 12 residues. The V and J genes are TRBV30 and TRBJ2-1; D possibly corresponds to TRBD2 (5 bases). This TCR was recovered from a man aged 55 to 69 with acute or convalescent COVID-19. Sequencing used peripheral blood. CDR3: CAWDRAGNEQFF. The CDR3 DNA reads as TGTGCCTGGGATAGGGCGGGCAATGAGCAGTTCTTC.